This note documents a single T cell receptor beta chain sequence. Source study methods: Using reference gene primer amplification, nucleated cell counts were estimated. Using immunoSEQ multiplex PCR, the repertoire was profiled, and TCRdb retains in-frame clones only, with some absent. That table supplies the V and J calls and clone size; D and trimming were determined from the DNA. The data show some 400,000 clones, about 90% seen once. The CDR3 runs 14 residues. V shed 5 bases and J 6 bases; nucleotides not matched to a gene: 3. The germline V gene has CDR1 SGHRS and CDR2 YFSETQ. The data belong to a study of blood T cell repertoires in COVID-19. Study at large: Specimens from acute and convalescent COVID-19 originated in the United States, Italy and Spain.

The rearrangement links TRBV5-1 to TRBJ2-1; 12 bases are a match to TRBD2. Sequenced material: peripheral blood. This receptor was identified in a woman in her 30s with COVID-19, enrolled during active disease. The CDR3 loop is CASRRTSGVNEQFF. Written as DNA, the CDR3 is TGCGCCAGCAGGAGGACTAGCGGGGTCAATGAGCAGTTCTTC.